This TCR beta chain stems from a study of OX40 agonist ivuxolimab in advanced cancers. Libraries were prepared by immunoSEQ multiplex PCR; TCRdb keeps only in-frame clonotypes and omits some of them. Of 45,000 to 70,000 clones in the sample, around 80% are singletons; the top ten hold roughly 3.3%. Germline V gene sequence: CDR1 GTSNPN, CDR2 SVGIG (reference sequence). This CDR3 is 13 amino acids long. Between the trimmed V and J ends, which lost 1 base and 10 bases, there was a span of 16 bases. This chain connects TRBV30 to TRBJ1-1; D perhaps matches TRBD1 (6 bases). The sequencing used CD4+ or CD8+ T cells sorted from blood, collected in a trial of the OX40 agonist ivuxolimab. This clonotype was obtained from an adult with an advanced solid tumor such as melanoma, head and neck, liver or kidney cancer. The chain's CDR3 is CAWSGNGEQGAFF. Here the CDR3 DNA reads TGTGCCTGGAGTGGTAACGGTGAACAGGGAGCTTTCTTT.